These 9 T cell receptor beta chains were sequenced from one sample in a study of cytomegalovirus exposure and HLA in healthy donors. The PCR made use of 60 Vbeta and 13 Jbeta primers. Sequencing was performed with immunoSEQ multiplex PCR; in TCRdb, only in-frame clones are kept and a portion is missing. Of roughly 140,000 clones in the sample, around 80% are singletons; the top ten hold approximately 5.5%. The source material was PBMCs. The receptor source for this set is a man aged 25-40 years in good health and CMV-seropositive.

The J gene is TRBJ2-5, the V gene TRBV7-7, with TRBD2 as a possible D gene (5 bases). The CDR3 totals 13 residues. Germline-derived CDR1 and CDR2 are SSHAT and FNYEAQ (reference sequence). The V and J ends lost 3 bases and 5 bases respectively, with 10 bases between them. This chain's CDR3 is CASSLGVLETQYF. The CDR3 DNA sequence: TGTGCCAGCAGCTTGGGAGTCCTCGAGACCCAGTACTTC.

The CDR3 region is CASSLKTGAYEQYF. Here the CDR3 DNA reads TGTGCCAGCTCACTGAAAACAGGAGCCTACGAGCAGTACTTC. This sequence joins TRBV18 and TRBJ2-7, with D maybe TRBD1 (5 bases). The CDR3 runs to 14 residues. Deletions cut 4 bases from V and 2 bases from J, with 12 bases between. Germline-derived CDR1 and CDR2 are KGHSH and LQKENI.

This chain links TRBV6-5 with TRBJ2-7, with 7 bases aligning to TRBD1. This CDR3 spans 16 amino acids. Germline V gene sequence: CDR1 MNHEY, CDR2 SVGAGI. Trimming took 1 base from V and 0 from J; bases not matched to a gene: 6. Written as DNA, the CDR3 is TGTGCCAGCAGTTACTGGGGGACAGCGAGCTCCTACGAGCAGTACTTC. The encoded protein is CASSYWGTASSYEQYF.

The genes are TRBV5-1 and TRBJ2-7, with 10 positions matching TRBD1. With V trimmed by 4 bases and J by 5 bases, 12 bases remained unmatched. The CDR3 extends over 16 amino acids. Per germline, CDR1 SGHRS and CDR2 YFSETQ. The CDR3: CASSIRDRGRSHEQYF. DNA for the CDR3: TGCGCCAGCAGCATCCGGGACAGGGGTCGGTCCCACGAGCAGTACTTC.

The chain is built from TRBV5-6 and TRBJ2-7; D perhaps matches TRBD2 (5 bases). CDR1 SGHDT and CDR2 YYEEEE come from the germline V gene. V lost 3 bases and J 7 bases, leaving 11 bases between the germline ends. The CDR3 consists of 12 residues. CDR3 DNA: TGTGCCAGCAGCTCTGCTTCGGGGGAGCAGTACTTC. This codes for CASSSASGEQYF.

The J gene is TRBJ1-4, the V gene TRBV7-9; TRBD1 matches at 9 bases. Germline V gene lookup returns CDR1 SEHNR and CDR2 FQNEAQ (reference sequence). This CDR3 has 15 residues. Trimming removed 5 bases from V and 5 bases from J; junction bases left unmatched: 6. The CDR3 loop is CASSPPGTGNEKLFF. In DNA, the CDR3 is TGTGCCAGCAGCCCCCCCGGGACAGGGAATGAAAAACTGTTTTTT.

The J gene is TRBJ2-2, the V gene TRBV10-2; 10 bases map to TRBD1. The V segment lost 4 bases and the J segment 6 bases; nucleotides outside the gene matches: 2. Germline CDR1 and CDR2: WSHSY and SAAADI. CDR3 length: 14 residues. CDR3 in DNA: TGCGCCAGCAGTGGTGGGACAGGGGCCGGGGAGCTGTTTTTT. Amino acids: CASSGGTGAGELFF.

This chain uses TRBV5-1 with TRBJ1-5; D is unresolved. There are 14 residues in the CDR3. CDR1 SGHRS and CDR2 YFSETQ come from the germline V gene. The V and J ends lost 5 bases and 0 bases respectively, with 9 bases between them. The CDR3 DNA reads TGCGCCAGCAGTGAGGGTGGTAGCAATCAGCCCCAGCATTTT. Translating it yields CASSEGGSNQPQHF.

V is TRBV25-1 and J is TRBJ2-1; D is ambiguous. CDR1 and CDR2 from the germline V gene are MGHDK and SYGVNS. Trimming removed 5 bases from V and 7 bases from J, with 3 bases in between. This CDR3 has 10 amino acids. The CDR3 loop reads CASSRNEQFF. For the CDR3, the DNA is TGTGCCAGCAGTCGGAATGAGCAGTTCTTC.